Listed below are T cell receptor beta chains from one sample, sequenced in a study of CD8+ T cells in alopecia areata. Only in-frame clones appear in the TCRdb table, and some are missing; sequencing was by immunoSEQ multiplex PCR. The sample has fewer than 250,000 clones, roughly 40% seen once; the top ten hold over 2%. Here the sequenced sample was CD4+ T cells sorted from blood, taken at roughly week 38, from a patient treated with tofacitinib. Every receptor here comes from a human donor with alopecia areata. Both conserved end residues are part of each CDR3. D genes are given only for firm matches. Expanded clones are given a class, and other clones once, few, many or no size at all.

TRBV18	NA	TRBD1	TRBJ1-2	CASSPPSGGGYTF	TGTGCCAGCTCACCACCATCAGGGGGAGGCTACACCTTC
TRBV29-1	few	TRBD1	TRBJ2-5	CSVERTGGETQYF	TGCAGCGTTGAGAGGACAGGGGGAGAGACCCAGTACTTC
TRBV7-2	NA	NA	TRBJ2-7	CASSSSGTTFHEQYF	TGTGCCAGCAGCTCGTCCGGGACGACGTTTCACGAGCAGTACTTC
TRBV7-2	NA	TRBD1	TRBJ1-2	CASSPGQGYGLGYGYTF	TGTGCCAGCAGCCCTGGACAGGGGTATGGTCTTGGCTATGGCTACACCTTC
TRBV2	NA	NA	TRBJ2-3	CASSELTQYF	TGTGCCAGCAGTGAACTCACGCAGTATTTT
TRBV30	NA	NA	TRBJ2-1	CAWSVSGEQFF	TGTGCCTGGAGTGTATCGGGAGAGCAGTTCTTC
TRBV14	many	NA	TRBJ1-4	CASSLLDIHRRANEKLFF	TGTGCCAGCAGCCTCTTAGACATCCACCGTCGGGCTAATGAAAAACTGTTTTTT
TRBV7-2	few	TRBD1	TRBJ2-1	CASTTRTGGYNEQFF	TGTGCCAGCACCACCCGGACAGGAGGCTACAATGAGCAGTTCTTC
TRBV29-1	NA	NA	TRBJ2-7	CSVLDIVYEQYF	TGCAGCGTTCTGGACATAGTCTACGAGCAGTACTTC
TRBV18	few	NA	TRBJ1-3	CASSPLRTTSGNTIYF	TGTGCCAGCTCACCTCTAAGGACTACCTCTGGAAACACCATATATTTT
TRBV5-4	NA	NA	TRBJ2-3	CASSFGTGRTDTQYF	TGTGCCAGCAGCTTTGGCACGGGACGCACAGATACGCAGTATTTT
TRBV7-8	few	TRBD1	TRBJ2-1	CASSLGTGWNEQFF	TGTGCCAGCAGCTTAGGGACAGGGTGGAATGAGCAGTTCTTC